This T cell receptor beta chain came from a study of T cells after yellow fever vaccination. About the research overall: Each low-cell-number fraction was prepared by means of SMART-Seq v4 Ultra Low Input. Study-level results: Among primary-vaccination clones, most reappeared after the booster, at 96% for CD4 and more than 75% for CD8.

This clonotype was seen a few times. No antigen is known for it. TCRdb itself ran the 5' RACE reads through MiXCR, one entry per CDR3 protein. The sample lists around 70,000 distinct CDR3 sequences; roughly 7.4% were seen once. Sequenced material: CD8+ T cells sorted from PBMCs, taken 4 to 6 days after the first yellow fever vaccination. The sequence was collected from a man between 18 and 29 years old who received the YFV17D yellow fever vaccine.

CDR3 nucleotides: TGTGCCAGCAGCTGGGGGACAGGGGCGGCTCAGCCCCAGCATTTT. Encoded protein: CASSWGTGAAQPQHF. The chain couples TRBV7-8 to TRBJ1-5; 10 bases are a match to TRBD1. Germline lookup yields CDR1 SGHVS and CDR2 FQNEAQ. The J segment lost 6 bases and the V segment lost 4 bases, leaving 6 bases of the junction unmatched. CDR3 size: 15 residues.